One T cell receptor beta chain is described in this entry. Its target antigen remains unknown. No much larger clonotype is one base removed from it; base qualities were not supplied. The method was the immunoSEQ multiplex PCR assay. TCRdb provides this immuneACCESS table in a form limited to in-frame rearrangements. Some clones are lacking; in checked studies, under half of them reflect an unresolved V gene, and why the rest are absent is not known. This sample has some 99,000 clones in its table, and roughly 91% of those were observed once. The ten largest clones take up roughly 15% of the sample. This record comes from a study of control samples from healthy donors and cancer patients (dated by TCRdb to 2018 to 2021). CDR1 and CDR2, looked up from the germline V gene, are SNHLY and FYNNEI. The CDR3 holds 14 amino acids from the cysteine to the phenylalanine. Just the 42-base CDR3 DNA is kept, in frame starting at base 1. V is cut by 3 bases and J by 4 bases, and the space between the germline ends is 12 bases.

The sequence was collected from a woman aged 50 to 60 in good health. The V gene is TRBV2 and the J gene is TRBJ1-1; TRBD1 is possibly the D segment (6 matching bases). The sample was blood. CDR3 protein: CASSDAQGSTEAFF. Here is the DNA: TGTGCCAGCAGTGATGCACAGGGCAGCACTGAAGCTTTCTTT. Outside the CDR3, residues come from the reference TRBV2 and TRBJ1-1 proteins, so the full variable domain is: EPEVTQTPSHQVTQMGQEVILRCVPISNHLYFYWYRQILGQKVEFLVSFYNNEISEKSEIFDDQFSVERPDGSNFTLKIRSTKLEDSAMYFCASSDAQGSTEAFFGQGTRLTVV.